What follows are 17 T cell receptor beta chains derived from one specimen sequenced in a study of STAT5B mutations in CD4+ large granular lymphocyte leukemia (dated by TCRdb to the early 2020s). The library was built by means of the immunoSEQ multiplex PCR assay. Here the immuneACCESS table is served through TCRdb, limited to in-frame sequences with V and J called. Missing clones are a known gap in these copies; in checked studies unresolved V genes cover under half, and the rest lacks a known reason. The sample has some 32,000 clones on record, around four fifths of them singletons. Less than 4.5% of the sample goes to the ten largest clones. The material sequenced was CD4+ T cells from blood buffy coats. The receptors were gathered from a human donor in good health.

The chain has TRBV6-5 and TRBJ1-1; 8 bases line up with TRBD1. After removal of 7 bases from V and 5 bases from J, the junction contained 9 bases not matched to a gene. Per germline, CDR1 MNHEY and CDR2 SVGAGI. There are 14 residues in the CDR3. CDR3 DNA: TGTGCCAGCACCCCACAGGGGGGAGGAACTGAAGCTTTCTTT. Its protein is CASTPQGGGTEAFF.

The CDR3 DNA reads as TGTGCCAGCAGCTCGTCGGGTTTCTTATATTTT. Translation: CASSSSGFLYF. The V gene is TRBV7-8, the J gene TRBJ1-3; D gene uncertain. Germline CDR1 reads SGHVS; CDR2 reads FQNEAQ. Trimming removed 4 bases at V and 14 bases at J, with 12 bases between. CDR3 size: 11 residues. The full variable domain, its missing parts supplied by reference TRBV7-8 and TRBJ1-3, is GAGVSQSPRYKVAKRGQDVALRCDPISGHVSLFWYQQALGQGPEFLTYFQNEAQLDKSGLPSDRFFAERPEGSVSTLKIQRTQQEDSAVYLCASSSSGFLYFGEGSWLTVV.

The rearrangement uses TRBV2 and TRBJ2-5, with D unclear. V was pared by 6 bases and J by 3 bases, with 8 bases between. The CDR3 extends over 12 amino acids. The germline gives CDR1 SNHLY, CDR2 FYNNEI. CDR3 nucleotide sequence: TGTGCCAGCAGCGTTGGGGAAGAGACCCAGTACTTC. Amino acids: CASSVGEETQYF.

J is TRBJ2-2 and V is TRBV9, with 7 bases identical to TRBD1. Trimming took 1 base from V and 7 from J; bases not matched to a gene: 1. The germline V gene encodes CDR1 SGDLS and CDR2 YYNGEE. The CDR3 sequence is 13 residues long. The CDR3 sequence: CASSVTGDGELFF. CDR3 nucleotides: TGTGCCAGCAGCGTAACAGGGGACGGGGAGCTGTTTTTT.

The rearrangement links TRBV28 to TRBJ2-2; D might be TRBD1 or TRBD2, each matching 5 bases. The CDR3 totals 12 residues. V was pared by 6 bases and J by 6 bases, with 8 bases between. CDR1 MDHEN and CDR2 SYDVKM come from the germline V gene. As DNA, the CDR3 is TGTGCCAGCAGGTGGGGGTCCGGGGAGCTGTTTTTT. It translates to CASRWGSGELFF.

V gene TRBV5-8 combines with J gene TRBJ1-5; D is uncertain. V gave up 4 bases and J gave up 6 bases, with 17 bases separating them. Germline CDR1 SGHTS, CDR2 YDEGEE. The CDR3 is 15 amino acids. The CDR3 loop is CASSPQSAARQPQHF. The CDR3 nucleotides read TGTGCCAGCAGCCCACAGTCGGCGGCACGTCAGCCCCAGCATTTT.

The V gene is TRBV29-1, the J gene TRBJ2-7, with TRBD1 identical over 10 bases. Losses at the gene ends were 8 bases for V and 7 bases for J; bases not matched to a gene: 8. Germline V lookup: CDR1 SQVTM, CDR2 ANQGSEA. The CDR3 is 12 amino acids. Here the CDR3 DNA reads TGCAGCACTGGGACAGGGGTCGGAGAGCAGTACTTC. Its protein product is CSTGTGVGEQYF.

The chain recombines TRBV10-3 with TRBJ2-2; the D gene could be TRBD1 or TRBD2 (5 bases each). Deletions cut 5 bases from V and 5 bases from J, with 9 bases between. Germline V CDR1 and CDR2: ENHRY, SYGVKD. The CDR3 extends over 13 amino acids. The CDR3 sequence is CAISRGETGELFF. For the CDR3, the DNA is TGTGCCATCAGTCGGGGCGAGACCGGGGAGCTGTTTTTT.

The CDR3 reads CASSEYWNNTGAEAFF. In nucleotides, the CDR3 is TGTGCCAGCAGTGAATATTGGAATAATACAGGGGCTGAAGCTTTCTTT. This rearrangement joins TRBV25-1 to TRBJ1-1; 7 bases are shared with TRBD1. V lost 0 bases and J lost 6; bases outside the gene matches: 10. Germline V gene lookup returns CDR1 MGHDK and CDR2 SYGVNS. The CDR3 is 16 residues long.

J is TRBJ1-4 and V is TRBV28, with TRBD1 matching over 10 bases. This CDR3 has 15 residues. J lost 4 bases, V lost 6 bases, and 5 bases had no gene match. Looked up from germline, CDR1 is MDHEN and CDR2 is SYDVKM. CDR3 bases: TGTGCCAGCAGGCAGACAGGGGGCCTTAATGAAAAACTGTTTTTT. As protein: CASRQTGGLNEKLFF.

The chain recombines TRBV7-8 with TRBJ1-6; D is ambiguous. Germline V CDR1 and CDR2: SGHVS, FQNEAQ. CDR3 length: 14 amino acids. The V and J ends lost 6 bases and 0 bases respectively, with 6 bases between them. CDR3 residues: CASSGSSYNSPLHF. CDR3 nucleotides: TGTGCCAGCAGTGGAAGCTCCTATAATTCACCCCTCCACTTT.

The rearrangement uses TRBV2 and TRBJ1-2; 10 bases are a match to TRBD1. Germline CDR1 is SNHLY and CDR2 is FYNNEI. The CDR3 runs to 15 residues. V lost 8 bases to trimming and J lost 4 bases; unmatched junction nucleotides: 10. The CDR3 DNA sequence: TGTGCCAGCTCAATTGGGGACAGGGGAAGCTATGGCTACACCTTC. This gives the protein CASSIGDRGSYGYTF.

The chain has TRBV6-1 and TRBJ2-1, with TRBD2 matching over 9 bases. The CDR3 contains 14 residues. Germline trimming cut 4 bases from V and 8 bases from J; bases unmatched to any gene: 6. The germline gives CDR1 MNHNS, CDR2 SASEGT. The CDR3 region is CASSVSGRTYEQFF. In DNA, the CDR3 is TGTGCCAGCAGTGTCAGCGGGAGGACCTATGAGCAGTTCTTC.

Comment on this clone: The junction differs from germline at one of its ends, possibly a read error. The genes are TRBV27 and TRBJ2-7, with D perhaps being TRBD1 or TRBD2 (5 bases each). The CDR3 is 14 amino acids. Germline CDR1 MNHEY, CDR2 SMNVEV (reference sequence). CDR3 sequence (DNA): TGTGCCGGCAGTCCTCGTAGGGACCTCTACGAGCAGTACTTC. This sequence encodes CAGSPRRDLYEQYF.

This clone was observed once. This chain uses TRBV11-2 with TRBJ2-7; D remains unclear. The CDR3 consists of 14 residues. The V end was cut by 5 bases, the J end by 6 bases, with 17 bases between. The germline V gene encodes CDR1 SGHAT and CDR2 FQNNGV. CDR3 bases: TGTGCCAGCAGCACTGCTGTCCCCGGCGTCGAGCAGTACTTC. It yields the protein CASSTAVPGVEQYF.

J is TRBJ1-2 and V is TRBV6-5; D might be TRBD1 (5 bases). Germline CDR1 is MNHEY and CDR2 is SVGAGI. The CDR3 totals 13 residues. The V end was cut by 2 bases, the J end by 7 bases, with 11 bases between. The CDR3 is CASSYLGGSGYTF. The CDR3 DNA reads TGTGCCAGCAGTTACCTCGGGGGGAGTGGCTACACCTTC.

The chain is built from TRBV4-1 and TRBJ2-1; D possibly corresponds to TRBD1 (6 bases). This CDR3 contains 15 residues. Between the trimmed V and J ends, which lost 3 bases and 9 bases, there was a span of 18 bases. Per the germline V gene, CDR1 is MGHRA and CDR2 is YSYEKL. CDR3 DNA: TGCGCCAGCAGCCAGGGTGTCCTAGGGGACACTGAGCAGTTCTTC. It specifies CASSQGVLGDTEQFF.